This paragraph covers one T cell receptor (beta chain) sequence. Residents of over 20 US areas, aged roughly 18 to 89 years, made up the participants. How the authors handled the data: Amplification from reference gene primers served as the basis for estimated nucleated cell counts. Sequencing was performed with immunoSEQ multiplex PCR; in TCRdb, only in-frame clones are kept and a portion is missing. That table gives V, J and clone size, and the DNA gave D and trimming. The repertoire holds approximately 270,000 clones, with just under 90% as singletons. These data are taken from a study of blood T cell repertoires in COVID-19. Study details: Both acute and convalescent COVID-19 samples were obtained from the United States, Italy and Spain.

The clonotype comes from a woman aged 25-40 years with acute COVID-19. Material for sequencing was PBMCs or T cells enriched from blood (not recorded which).

The CDR3 reads CASSQDNSLYGYTF. CDR3 DNA sequence: TGTGCCAGCAGCCAAGATAACAGCCTCTATGGCTACACCTTC. The rearrangement joins TRBV3-1 (or the pseudogene TRBV3-2) to TRBJ1-2; D gene unclear. In germline, CDR1 is LGHDT, CDR2 YNNKEL (reference sequence). There are 14 residues in the CDR3. The germline V and J ends were trimmed by 0 bases and 4 bases, with 9 bases remaining between them.